What follows is one T cell receptor beta chain and its context. Per the study methods: How many nucleated cells were present was estimated from reference gene primer amplification. The data were produced by immunoSEQ multiplex PCR, yet TCRdb's version contains in-frame clones alone and is incomplete. V, J and clone size are taken as reported in that table, and D and trimming were inferred from the DNA itself. The sample includes about 88,000 clones, approximately 70% of them seen just once. Trimming removed 1 base at V and 4 bases at J, with 12 bases between. The CDR3 extends over 15 amino acids. Germline V gene sequence: CDR1 LGHDT, CDR2 YNNKEL (reference sequence). This specimen belongs to a study of blood T cell repertoires in COVID-19. The overall study: There were acute and convalescent COVID-19 samples, and they came from the United States, Italy and Spain. PBMCs, B-cell-depleted T cells, or T cells provided the cDNA or gDNA that made up the material.

The sequencing sample was made of peripheral blood. The TCR comes from a woman aged 55-69 years in a cohort sampled during active or convalescent COVID-19. This sequence joins TRBV3-1 (or the pseudogene TRBV3-2) and TRBJ2-3; D perhaps matches TRBD1 (5 bases). In nucleotides, the CDR3 is TGTGCCAGCAGCCAAGGAGGACAAGTGGCAGATACGCAGTATTTT. Translation: CASSQGGQVADTQYF.